Reported below is one T cell receptor (beta chain). This clonotype was seen a handful of times. Its antigen is still unknown. There are no base qualities to consult, and no much larger clone falls within one base. These data come from a study of CD8 T cells in ankylosing spondylitis (dated by TCRdb to the late 2010s). Study-wide context: To find TCR variants linked to disease, the study profiled T cell receptor beta repertoires in ankylosing spondylitis patients and healthy donors. Samples of peripheral blood were taken, and for ankylosing spondylitis patients, synovial fluid was collected as well. The whole study cohort included over 85 healthy donors and 25 ankylosing spondylitis patients. Broader findings and caveats from the paper: A CD8+ phenotype was shown by the disease-linked clones, which were found at relatively low frequencies in peripheral blood. Blood from ankylosing spondylitis patients appeared to be characterized by a TCR beta motif made up of under 10 highly homologous amino acid variants. The disease-linked clones were reported as significantly enriched in matched synovial fluid samples from ankylosing spondylitis patients. Some TCR beta motif variants had previously been reported in synovial fluid and blood of reactive arthritis patients, which suggested common disease-initiation mechanisms.

The germline V gene (reference sequence) yields LNHDA for CDR1 and SQIVND for CDR2. V was cut back by 1 base and J by 5 bases, leaving a gap of 5 bases between them. The CDR3 numbers 12 residues from cysteine through phenylalanine. CDR3 DNA only is kept here, 36 bases in frame from base 1. The reads were generated on an Illumina HiSeq 2500. Quantitative 5'-RACE with molecular barcodes was used to prepare TCR beta libraries. In the original analysis: To identify disease-linked TCR variants, a new computational method was used, one built on a probabilistic model of VDJ rearrangement. TCRdb trimmed public reads at Q25 via fastp, called clones via MiXCR and kept in-frame beta chains. All rows with the same CDR3 protein become a single entry with the most common DNA and genes. TCRdb, not the original authors, processed these V and J calls. For this sample there are 300,000 to 350,000 distinct CDR3 sequences; roughly 15% appear just once. Of the sample, about 1% is held by the ten largest clones.

Material for sequencing was blood, either unsorted or a sorted T cell fraction (not recorded which). This TCR derives from a male donor with ankylosing spondylitis or in good health (not recorded which). The sequence links TRBV19 to TRBJ1-1; there is no confident call for the D gene. The bases are TGTGCCAGTAGTATAGGGGAAACTGAAGCTTTCTTT. This sequence encodes CASSIGETEAFF.